These 10 T cell receptor beta chains came from one sample sequenced in a study of read filtering for tumor transcriptome and immune sequencing (dated by TCRdb to the early 2020s). The listed sequencing device is Illumina HiSeq 4000. The Immunoverse kit was used to build TCR libraries from around 400 ng RNA, with molecular barcoded adaptors covering alpha/delta and beta/gamma chains. TCRdb reprocessing: public reads trimmed at Q25 with fastp, clones called with MiXCR, in-frame beta chains kept. Every distinct CDR3 protein forms one entry, paired with its most common genes and DNA. This sample comprises tens of thousands of distinct CDR3 sequences, around 13% of them detected only once. Jointly, the top ten make up roughly 30% of the sample. Sequenced sample: a population of CD138-negative cells sorted from bone marrow. The cell subset or site label on this specimen signifies: bone marrow mononuclear cells depleted of CD138+ plasma/myeloma cells by negative magnetic selection. These receptor sequences come from a donor at least 40 years old with multiple myeloma.

This clonotype was counted between two and nine times. This may stem from a read error, because a much larger clone lies one nucleotide away. This chain joins TRBV5-1 and TRBJ2-2, with 11 bases lining up with TRBD2. J was trimmed by 7 bases and V by 5 bases; bases with no gene match: 10. Germline CDR1 SGHRS, CDR2 YFSETQ. The CDR3 extends over 16 amino acids. The CDR3 nucleotides are TGCGCCAGCAGTCCAACTAGCGGGAGTTTGCTCGGGGAGCTGTTTTTT. Its translation is CASSPTSGSLLGELFF.

The sample holds many counts of this clonotype. The CDR3 region has the DNA TGCGCCAGCCGCGTCCAGGAAAATGAAAAACTGTTTTTT. This sequence encodes CASRVQENEKLFF. The chain employs TRBV5-1 and TRBJ1-4; unclear D gene. The ends were cut back, 7 bases at V and 5 bases at J, with 12 bases in the middle. Germline V gene lookup returns CDR1 SGHRS and CDR2 YFSETQ. The CDR3 contains 13 residues. Drawing the rest from reference TRBV5-1 and TRBJ1-4, the complete variable domain is KAGVTQTPRYLIKTRGQQVTLSCSPISGHRSVSWYQQTPGQGLQFLFEYFSETQRNKGNFPGRFSGRQFSNSRSEMNVSTLELGDSALYLCASRVQENEKLFFGSGTQLSVL.

This clonotype has at least ten counts. V usage is TRBV28 and J usage is TRBJ1-2; D not certain. From germline, CDR1 is MDHEN and CDR2 SYDVKM. The CDR3 has 14 amino acids. V lost 1 base and J 5 bases, leaving 11 bases between the germline ends. The CDR3 loop is CASSLSRGQYGYTF. The DNA for the CDR3 is TGTGCCAGCAGTTTATCGCGGGGTCAATATGGCTACACCTTC.

This clonotype was picked up many times. The chain combines TRBV7-2 with TRBJ2-1, with 12 bases lining up with TRBD2. The V gene's germline CDR1 is SGHTA and CDR2 FQGNSA. This CDR3 spans 16 amino acids. Trimming took 5 bases from V and 9 from J; bases not matched to a gene: 11. CDR3 residues: CASSPPASGRAGEQFF. The CDR3 coding sequence is TGTGCCAGCAGCCCCCCGGCTAGCGGGAGGGCCGGTGAGCAGTTCTTC.

There are many counts of this clonotype. CDR3 loop: CASSLGPVTGNNEQYF. The CDR3 DNA follows: TGTGCCAGCAGTTTAGGTCCCGTGACAGGCAACAACGAGCAGTACTTC. V is TRBV12-3 or TRBV12-4 and J is TRBJ2-7; maybe TRBD1 (6 bases). CDR3 length equals 16 residues. V lost 1 base, J lost 5 bases, and 18 bases lay in between.

On this clonotype: With a much larger clone just one base away, this may be a read error. It is likely a read error, because the conserved phenylalanine at the end of the CDR3 is missing. The rearrangement links TRBV7-2 to TRBJ2-7; TRBD2 agrees at 12 bases. CDR1 and CDR2 (germline): SGHTA, FQGNSA. The V and J ends lost 5 bases and 0 bases, in that order; junction bases with no gene match: 8. The CDR3 covers 17 residues. The CDR3 nucleotides read TGTGCCAGCAGCCCAGGGACTAGCGGGTTGTCCTCCTACGAGCAGTACTCC. This gives the protein CASSPGTSGLSSYEQYS.

There are many counts of this clonotype. This sequence joins TRBV5-5 and TRBJ1-5; D remains ambiguous. V was cut by 0 bases and J by 0 bases, with 10 bases left in between. Germline CDR1 reads SGHKS; CDR2 reads YYEKEE (reference sequence). The CDR3 covers 16 residues. In DNA, the CDR3 is TGTGCCAGCAGCTTGGGTCTGGGTTATAGCAATCAGCCCCAGCATTTT. Its protein is CASSLGLGYSNQPQHF.

V and J are TRBV29-1 and TRBJ2-2, with D unresolved. The V gene's germline CDR1 is SQVTM and CDR2 ANQGSEA. V lost 5 bases to trimming and J lost 2 bases, with 3 bases between them. CDR3 length: 11 residues. The CDR3 spells CSVQNTGELFF. The CDR3 coding sequence is TGCAGCGTTCAAAACACCGGGGAGCTGTTTTTT.

The table lists this clonotype with many counts. The J gene is TRBJ1-5, the V gene TRBV7-2; D gene unclear. The germline V gene has CDR1 SGHTA and CDR2 FQGNSA. Trimming stripped 5 bases from V and 0 bases from J, with 5 bases between. The CDR3 contains 13 residues. The CDR3 is CASSPDSNQPQHF. The CDR3 nucleotides are TGTGCCAGCAGCCCCGATAGCAATCAGCCCCAGCATTTT.

Concerning this clonotype itself: An end of the junction differs from the germline gene, which may be a read error. The chain uses TRBV28 and TRBJ2-2; D may correspond to TRBD1 or TRBD2 (6 bases each). The length of the CDR3 is 14 residues. Per the germline V gene, CDR1 is MDHEN and CDR2 is SYDVKM. Written as DNA, the CDR3 is TGTGCCAGCTGTCAGGCTAGCGCTTCAGGGGAGCTGTTTTTC. Residues: CASCQASASGELFF.